Here is one T cell receptor (beta chain) with its context. What it recognizes is unknown. Profiling relied on immunoSEQ multiplex PCR, and the TCRdb table lists in-frame clones only, not all of them. The sample yields more than 500,000 clones, approximately 95% seen once. CD8 cells classed as naive were CD45RO-negative and positively selected for CCR7, excluding terminally differentiated effector memory CD45RA+ cells. This specimen comes from a study of shared clonotypes between healthy human individuals. Study details: A donor's plate count was three for CD4 naive and three for CD4 memory; CD8 naive had two and CD8 memory one. Study findings and constraints: Against clonotypes common to all four donors, non-shared ones had lower generation probabilities. Genetic and exposure-history diversity was limited by the few donors. The authors sampled blood alone, and tissue repertoires likely differ.

From germline, CDR1 is SGHAT and CDR2 FQNNGV. The CDR3 covers 15 residues. V lost 5 bases and J lost 5; bases outside the gene matches: 5. J is TRBJ2-1 and V is TRBV11-2; 11 positions agree with TRBD2. Sequences were obtained from naive CD8+ T cells sorted from blood. The source of this sequence is a woman in her twenties or thirties in good health. CDR3 amino acids: CASSTGLAANNEQFF. The CDR3 DNA follows: TGTGCCAGCAGCACGGGACTAGCGGCCAACAATGAGCAGTTCTTC.